A single T cell receptor (beta chain) is shown here with its context. Its antigen is currently unknown. In the original analysis: Productive clonotypes were detectable down to 2.59 x 10-5 frequency. Here immunoSEQ multiplex PCR was the method, and the copy in TCRdb shows in-frame clones only, minus some. The DNA was the basis for D and trimming; V, J and clone size are from that table. The data hold roughly 21,000 clones, with about 79% observed a single time. The data originate from a study of STAT5B mutations in CD4+ large granular lymphocyte leukemia. Across the study: The CDR3 'QG' motif was associated with a particular HLA allele among healthy donors.

Study-wide points: 8/27 top patient clones versus 2/35 control clones were TRBV06-family.

This CDR3 is built from 13 residues. The germline gives CDR1 MNHEY, CDR2 SMNVEV (reference sequence). Trimming shortened V by 7 bases and J by 11 bases, and 18 bases separated the two germline ends. The chain recombines TRBV27 with TRBJ2-4, with D maybe TRBD1 (6 bases). The material sequenced was CD4+ T cells from blood buffy coats. The sequence came from a human donor in good health. The CDR3 DNA reads TGTGCCAGCAAGGGGGTGGGAAACATCGTTCAGTACTTC. Translation: CASKGVGNIVQYF.